Presented here are 15 T cell receptor beta chains from one specimen sequenced in a study of shared clonotypes between healthy human individuals. Only in-frame clones appear in the TCRdb table, and some are missing; sequencing was by immunoSEQ multiplex PCR. The data show some 2,000,000 clones, 90% to 96% seen once. Sequenced: naive CD4+ T cells sorted from blood. Subset: CD45RA+ positively selected. These receptors were taken from a man younger than 35 in good health.

Comments on this clone: This specimen includes other DNA sequences encoding the same CDR3. This chain connects TRBV18 to TRBJ1-1; D not certain. The CDR3 is 13 residues long. From germline, CDR1 is KGHSH and CDR2 LQKENI. V dropped 3 bases and J dropped 0 bases, with 5 bases sitting between them. CDR3 in amino acids: CASSPNLNTEAFF. CDR3 DNA sequence: TGTGCCAGCTCACCTAATTTGAACACTGAAGCTTTCTTT.

The chain employs TRBV2 and TRBJ1-5; D gene ambiguous. This CDR3 contains 15 residues. Germline V gene sequence: CDR1 SNHLY, CDR2 FYNNEI. The V gene lost 5 bases and the J gene lost 3 bases, with 14 bases spanning the gap. CDR3 in DNA: TGTGCCAGCAGTCCTTTGACAAGGAACAATCAGCCCCAGCATTTT. Its translation: CASSPLTRNNQPQHF.

V usage is TRBV27 and J usage is TRBJ2-7; 8 nucleotides align to TRBD1. V shed 5 bases, J shed 2 bases, and the junction held 5 bases outside the gene matches. Germline-derived CDR1 and CDR2 are MNHEY and SMNVEV (reference sequence). This CDR3 region has 14 residues. The CDR3 nucleotides are TGTGCCAGCAGTCCCGGGACAGGACCCTACGAGCAGTACTTC. Amino acids: CASSPGTGPYEQYF.

The chain has TRBV5-6 and TRBJ1-1; D gene unclear. CDR3 length: 14 residues. Per germline, CDR1 SGHDT and CDR2 YYEEEE. V lost 2 bases and J 1 base, leaving 9 bases between the germline ends. CDR3 protein: CASSFALRNTEAFF. The DNA for the CDR3 is TGTGCCAGCAGCTTCGCCCTCAGGAACACTGAAGCTTTCTTT.

As DNA, the CDR3 is TGCGCCAGCAGCCAAGATCTGGGGACAGGGAGTAACATTCAGTACTTC. Encoded protein: CASSQDLGTGSNIQYF. The chain links TRBV4-1 to TRBJ2-4, with 9 bases lining up with TRBD1. Germline V gives CDR1 MGHRA, CDR2 YSYEKL. V was clipped by 0 bases and J by 7 bases; unmatched bases: 7. There are 16 residues in the CDR3.

This chain uses TRBV5-1 with TRBJ2-1, with D perhaps matching TRBD1 or TRBD2 (6 bases each). From germline, CDR1 is SGHRS and CDR2 YFSETQ. CDR3 length equals 13 residues. Trimming removed 4 bases at V and 9 bases at J, with 14 bases between. The CDR3 sequence is CASSPGGGSEQFF. The CDR3 DNA follows: TGCGCCAGCAGCCCAGGAGGGGGGAGTGAGCAGTTCTTC.

CDR3 in amino acids: CASTGQGSYGYTF. The DNA of the CDR3 is TGTGCCAGCACTGGACAGGGAAGCTATGGCTACACCTTC. J is TRBJ1-2 and V is TRBV6-5; 8 nucleotides match TRBD1. The germline gives CDR1 MNHEY, CDR2 SVGAGI. With 7 bases clipped from V and 4 bases from J, the junction kept 5 bases outside the gene matches. The CDR3 is made up of 13 amino acids.

This chain connects TRBV5-4 to TRBJ1-2; the D gene is possibly TRBD1 (5 bases). Trimming pared 0 bases from V and 1 base from J, leaving 10 bases between. This CDR3 is 15 amino acids long. CDR1 is SGHNT and CDR2 is YYREEE in the germline V gene (reference sequence). CDR3 sequence (DNA): TGTGCCAGCAGCTTGGGTGACAGATATAACTATGGCTACACCTTC. It codes for CASSLGDRYNYGYTF.

The chain couples TRBV5-4 to TRBJ2-7, with TRBD2 identical over 12 bases. J lost 7 bases, V lost 4 bases, and 6 bases had no gene match. This CDR3 spans 14 amino acids. From germline, CDR1 is SGHNT and CDR2 YYREEE (reference sequence). The CDR3 nucleotides read TGTGCCAGCAGCCCTAGCGGGAGGGTCTGGGAGCAGTACTTC. It codes for CASSPSGRVWEQYF.

The rearrangement joins TRBV14 to TRBJ1-1; D is ambiguous. V lost 3 bases and J lost 2, with 4 bases in between. The germline gives CDR1 SGHDN, CDR2 FVKESK. This CDR3 contains 12 residues. The CDR3, as DNA: TGTGCCAGCAGCCATTTTAACACTGAAGCTTTCTTT. Residues: CASSHFNTEAFF.

The chain joins TRBV10-3 to TRBJ2-2; TRBD1 is a possible D gene (6 bases). V gave up 6 bases and J gave up 0 bases, with 11 bases separating them. This CDR3 has 15 amino acids. Germline V gives CDR1 ENHRY, CDR2 SYGVKD. CDR3 residues: CAISSGTTNTGELFF. The DNA for the CDR3 is TGTGCCATCAGCTCGGGGACAACGAACACCGGGGAGCTGTTTTTT.

The rearrangement joins TRBV7-2 to TRBJ1-1; tentative D call: TRBD1 (6 bases). Germline V gives CDR1 SGHTA, CDR2 FQGNSA. There are 15 residues in the CDR3. V was trimmed by 2 bases and J by 7 bases, leaving 17 bases between them. The CDR3 loop is CASSLSFSGGNEAFF. As DNA, the CDR3 is TGTGCCAGCAGCTTAAGTTTTTCGGGGGGCAATGAAGCTTTCTTT.

The table lists this clone with a count of one. The rearrangement joins TRBV4-2 to TRBJ1-2; 7 bases are a match to TRBD1. Per germline, CDR1 LGHNA and CDR2 YNFKEQ. The CDR3 covers 15 residues. V was pared by 0 bases and J by 4 bases, with 5 bases of the junction left unmatched. CDR3 residues: CASSQDVRQGYGYTF. CDR3 DNA sequence: TGTGCCAGCAGCCAAGATGTGCGACAGGGCTATGGCTACACCTTC.

The V gene is TRBV7-6, the J gene TRBJ1-3; D call uncertain. V lost 1 base and J lost 0, with 10 bases in between. There are 16 residues in the CDR3. CDR1 is SGHVS and CDR2 is FNYEAQ in the germline V gene. CDR3 residues: CASSLGWGSSGNTIYF. The CDR3 DNA is TGTGCCAGCAGCTTAGGGTGGGGAAGCTCTGGAAACACCATATATTTT.

The gene calls are TRBV4-1 and TRBJ1-2; perhaps TRBD1 as D (5 bases). V was cut by 0 bases and J by 5 bases, with 19 bases left in between. This CDR3 is 17 amino acids long. Germline CDR1 reads MGHRA; CDR2 reads YSYEKL. CDR3: CASSQETAQGLGYGYTF. The CDR3 coding sequence is TGCGCCAGCAGCCAAGAAACGGCCCAGGGATTGGGGTATGGCTACACCTTC.